The source of this T cell receptor beta chain is a study of blood T cell repertoires in COVID-19. Study in general: Both acute and convalescent COVID-19 samples were obtained from the United States, Italy and Spain. From T cells, B-cell-depleted T cells, or PBMCs came the material, which was cDNA or gDNA.

In the authors' methods: Nucleated cell number was recorded as an estimate derived from reference gene primer amplification. Assay used: immunoSEQ multiplex PCR; TCRdb lists only in-frame clones, some missing. V, J and clone size derive from that table, while D and trimming were established from the DNA sequence. The table includes 150,000 to 200,000 clones, roughly nine tenths detected once. Losses at the gene ends were 1 base for V and 4 bases for J; bases not matched to a gene: 9. The V gene's germline CDR1 is SGHTA and CDR2 FQGTGA. The CDR3 is 17 amino acids. The chain couples TRBV7-3 to TRBJ2-3; 9 bases match TRBD2. The clonotype was recovered from a man between 18 and 35 years old who had recovered from COVID-19. The source material was peripheral blood. The CDR3 loop reads CASSLSIGAGGADTQYF. DNA for the CDR3: TGTGCCAGCAGCTTAAGTATTGGTGCGGGAGGGGCAGATACGCAGTATTTT.